This is a list of T cell receptor beta chains from one sample in a study of blood T cell repertoires in COVID-19. The protocol was immunoSEQ multiplex PCR, while the TCRdb copy is restricted to in-frame clones and leaves out a portion. The table lists approximately 270,000 clones, 86% of them singletons. The sample was peripheral blood. Receptors were obtained from a man aged 35 to 55 with active or convalescent COVID-19. The CDR3 runs from the conserved cysteine through the conserved F or W. The order of the fields is J gene, V gene, D gene, clone size, CDR3 protein, CDR3 DNA. The D gene is left open where the match is weak. A row's size may be missing; if present it is once, few, many or a size class.

j_gene: TRBJ2-7
v_gene: TRBV14
d_gene: .
abundance: .
CDR3aa: CASSQPGQGYYEQYF
CDR3nt: TGTGCCAGCAGCCAACCCGGGCAGGGGTACTACGAGCAGTACTTC

j_gene: TRBJ1-4
v_gene: TRBV4-1
d_gene: TRBD1
abundance: .
CDR3aa: CASSQNGQGAANEKLFF
CDR3nt: TGCGCCAGCAGCCAAAACGGACAGGGGGCCGCTAATGAAAAACTGTTTTTT

j_gene: TRBJ1-1
v_gene: TRBV24-1
d_gene: TRBD1
abundance: .
CDR3aa: CATSDSSGQGTEAFF
CDR3nt: TGTGCCACCAGTGATTCTTCGGGACAGGGCACTGAAGCTTTCTTT

j_gene: TRBJ2-1
v_gene: TRBV7-6
d_gene: .
abundance: .
CDR3aa: CASSYNPSSSYNEQFF
CDR3nt: TGTGCCAGCAGCTATAACCCTTCTAGCTCCTACAATGAGCAGTTCTTC

j_gene: TRBJ2-2
v_gene: TRBV10-1
d_gene: TRBD2
abundance: .
CDR3aa: CASSGTRAGTGELFF
CDR3nt: TGCGCCAGCAGCGGGACTAGAGCGGGCACCGGGGAGCTGTTTTTT

j_gene: TRBJ2-5
v_gene: TRBV27
d_gene: .
abundance: .
CDR3aa: CASSSRGFQETQYF
CDR3nt: TGTGCCAGCAGTTCAAGGGGATTCCAAGAGACCCAGTACTTC

j_gene: TRBJ2-3
v_gene: TRBV2
d_gene: .
abundance: .
CDR3aa: CASRRLQGHDTQYF
CDR3nt: TGTGCCAGCAGACGGTTACAGGGTCACGATACGCAGTATTTT

j_gene: TRBJ2-4
v_gene: TRBV30
d_gene: TRBD2
abundance: .
CDR3aa: CAWRLAGATAADQYF
CDR3nt: TGTGCCTGGCGACTAGCGGGTGCCACGGCGGCGGATCAGTACTTC

j_gene: TRBJ2-5
v_gene: TRBV24-1
d_gene: TRBD1
abundance: .
CDR3aa: CATSDTRTGLRETQYF
CDR3nt: TGTGCCACCAGTGATACCCGGACAGGTCTGAGAGAGACCCAGTACTTC

j_gene: TRBJ2-2
v_gene: TRBV29-1
d_gene: .
abundance: once
CDR3aa: CSVTRVNTGELFF
CDR3nt: TGCAGCGTTACCAGGGTAAACACCGGGGAGCTGTTTTTT

j_gene: TRBJ2-7
v_gene: TRBV5-4
d_gene: TRBD2
abundance: .
CDR3aa: CASSLDGSSGEQYF
CDR3nt: TGTGCCAGCAGCTTGGACGGGAGTAGCGGGGAGCAGTACTTC

j_gene: TRBJ1-2
v_gene: TRBV2
d_gene: .
abundance: .
CDR3aa: CASRGNGYTF
CDR3nt: TGTGCCAGCAGGGGCAATGGCTACACCTTC

j_gene: TRBJ1-1
v_gene: TRBV5-4
d_gene: .
abundance: .
CDR3aa: CASSLGQGQKAFF
CDR3nt: TGTGCCAGCAGCTTGGGGCAGGGCCAAAAAGCTTTCTTT

j_gene: TRBJ2-7
v_gene: TRBV2
d_gene: .
abundance: .
CDR3aa: CASSPLWEKGEQYF
CDR3nt: TGTGCCAGCAGCCCGTTATGGGAGAAAGGGGAGCAGTACTTC